One sample yielded the 5 T cell receptor beta chains listed below, sequenced in a study of radiation and T cells in renal cell carcinoma (dated by TCRdb to 2018 to 2020). The library was built by means of the immunoSEQ multiplex PCR assay. As stored in TCRdb, this immuneACCESS dataset retains in-frame rearrangements with V and J assigned. A fraction of the clones does not appear; measured against another copy, unresolved V genes explain less than half of the discrepancy, and the remainder lacks a known reason. For this sample there are about 20,000 clones; 47% appear just once. The ten largest clones represent 16% of the sample. The time point tag for this specimen amounts to: tumor resected at nephrectomy. The treatment or condition label, as the study defines it: 15 Gy SBRT to primary tumor, nephrectomy 4 weeks later. This specimen was tumor tissue, taken from a patient whose treatment included radiotherapy and nephrectomy. The origin of the receptors is a woman between 45 and 60 years old with renal cell carcinoma.

The V call is TRBV29-1, the J call TRBJ1-1; no clear D. The CDR3 totals 15 residues. The V end was cut by 6 bases, the J end by 4 bases, with 21 bases between. Germline assignment: CDR1 SQVTM and CDR2 ANQGSEA. The CDR3 region has the DNA TGCAGCGTGCAGCACCGGAAGTTTGGCGGCACTGAAGCTTTCTTT. Translating it yields CSVQHRKFGGTEAFF. Variable domain in full (rest from reference TRBV29-1 and TRBJ1-1): SAVISQKPSRDICQRGTSLTIQCQVDSQVTMMFWYRQQPGQSLTLIATANQGSEATYESGFVIDKFPISRPNLTFSTLTVSNMSPEDSSIYLCSVQHRKFGGTEAFFGQGTRLTVV.

This CDR3 is CASSEALQNMAFF. For the CDR3, the DNA is TGTGCCAGCAGTGAAGCGCTTCAGAATATGGCTTTCTTT. J is TRBJ1-1 and V is TRBV6-1; D is undetermined. The CDR3 runs 13 residues. The germline CDR1 and CDR2 sequences are MNHNS and SASEGT. V gave up 0 bases and J gave up 11 bases, with 13 bases separating them.

This clone was seen a few times. V usage is TRBV11-2 and J usage is TRBJ1-2; D unclear. Per the germline V gene, CDR1 is SGHAT and CDR2 is FQNNGV. This CDR3 region has 16 residues. Deletions cut 5 bases from V and 4 bases from J, with 20 bases between. The CDR3 reads CASSPPMSRILYGYTF. The DNA of the CDR3 is TGTGCCAGCAGCCCACCAATGAGTCGCATTCTCTATGGCTACACCTTC. Full variable domain (outside the CDR3, taken from reference TRBV11-2 and TRBJ1-2): EAGVAQSPRYKIIEKRQSVAFWCNPISGHATLYWYQQILGQGPKLLIQFQNNGVVDDSQLPKDRFSAERLKGVDSTLKIQPAKLEDSAVYLCASSPPMSRILYGYTFGSGTRLTVV.

This clone was counted only a few times. The V call is TRBV6-5, the J call TRBJ1-1; D unclear. Germline V gene data show CDR1 as MNHEY and CDR2 as SVGAGI. Between the trimmed V and J ends, which lost 3 bases and 3 bases, there was a span of 8 bases. The CDR3 totals 13 residues. CDR3 DNA: TGTGCCAGCAGTTATGGTCGAGACACTGAAGCTTTCTTT. It specifies CASSYGRDTEAFF.

This clone has a single count. This chain links TRBV6-6 with TRBJ1-2; D call uncertain. This CDR3 has 14 residues. Trimming pared 4 bases from V and 4 bases from J, leaving 13 bases between. Germline V gene sequence: CDR1 MNHNY, CDR2 SVGAGI (reference sequence). The CDR3 loop reads CASSSSDLSYGYTF. The CDR3, as DNA: TGTGCCAGCAGTTCCTCCGATTTGTCCTATGGCTACACCTTC.